These T cell receptor beta chains were read from a single sample in a study of blood T cell repertoires in COVID-19. This table comes from immunoSEQ multiplex PCR, and its TCRdb copy is limited to in-frame clones, with some not included. The sample contains around 200,000 clones, about 83% of which appear only once. Sequenced: peripheral blood. Receptors originate from a man younger than 35 with active or convalescent COVID-19. The CDR3 runs from the conserved cysteine through the conserved F or W. D genes are given only for firm matches. Some rows mark clone size as missing; the rest say once, few, many or name a class of expanded clone.

j_call: TRBJ2-7
d_call: TRBD1
clone_size: once
v_call: TRBV6-1
cdr3_nt: TGTGCCAGCAGTGACACCGGGACAGGGTACGAGCAGTACTTC
cdr3_aa: CASSDTGTGYEQYF

j_call: TRBJ2-3
d_call: TRBD2
clone_size: NA
v_call: TRBV27
cdr3_nt: TGTGCCAGCAGTGGACTAGCGGGACTAACAGATACGCAGTATTTT
cdr3_aa: CASSGLAGLTDTQYF

j_call: TRBJ1-1
d_call: NA
clone_size: NA
v_call: TRBV2
cdr3_nt: TGTGCCAGCAGTTACAAAGGGGGAGACACTGAAGCTTTCTTT
cdr3_aa: CASSYKGGDTEAFF

j_call: TRBJ1-3
d_call: TRBD1
clone_size: NA
v_call: TRBV19
cdr3_nt: TGTGCCAGTAGGATCTCATCGACAGGGTTTGGGAACACCATATATTTT
cdr3_aa: CASRISSTGFGNTIYF

j_call: TRBJ2-3
d_call: NA
clone_size: NA
v_call: TRBV5-1
cdr3_nt: TGCGCCAGCAGCTCCCGAGGGGGGGCAGATACGCAGTATTTT
cdr3_aa: CASSSRGGADTQYF

j_call: TRBJ1-5
d_call: TRBD1
clone_size: NA
v_call: TRBV6-5
cdr3_nt: TGTGCCGGCAAGACCGGGACAGGGAATCAGCCCCAGCATTTT
cdr3_aa: CAGKTGTGNQPQHF

j_call: TRBJ2-2
d_call: NA
clone_size: NA
v_call: TRBV4-1
cdr3_nt: TGCGCCAGCAGCCAAAAGACTAGTCCCGGGGAGCTGTTTTTT
cdr3_aa: CASSQKTSPGELFF

j_call: TRBJ1-3
d_call: TRBD1
clone_size: NA
v_call: TRBV18
cdr3_nt: TGTGCCAGCTCACCATTAAGACAGGGCCCGTCTGGAAACACCATATATTTT
cdr3_aa: CASSPLRQGPSGNTIYF

j_call: TRBJ1-2
d_call: NA
clone_size: NA
v_call: TRBV6-5
cdr3_nt: TGTGCCAGCACCGATGTAGGGACACCCTATGGCTACACCTTC
cdr3_aa: CASTDVGTPYGYTF

j_call: TRBJ1-1
d_call: NA
clone_size: NA
v_call: TRBV10-3
cdr3_nt: TGTGCCATCAGTGAGTCTGGGGGCATCGCTGAAGCTTTCTTT
cdr3_aa: CAISESGGIAEAFF

j_call: TRBJ1-5
d_call: TRBD1
clone_size: few
v_call: TRBV28
cdr3_nt: TGTGCCAGCAGCCCTCCGGACAGGGGGAGTCAGCCCCAGCATTTT
cdr3_aa: CASSPPDRGSQPQHF

j_call: TRBJ2-2
d_call: TRBD2
clone_size: NA
v_call: TRBV6-5
cdr3_nt: TGTGCCAGCAGTTACTCCGGCCAGCGGGGATCAGGGGAGCTGTTTTTT
cdr3_aa: CASSYSGQRGSGELFF

j_call: TRBJ1-2
d_call: TRBD1
clone_size: NA
v_call: TRBV6-5
cdr3_nt: TGTGCCAGCAGCCAAGATCAGGGGGCGGACTATGGCTACACCTTC
cdr3_aa: CASSQDQGADYGYTF

j_call: TRBJ1-6
d_call: TRBD1
clone_size: few
v_call: TRBV3-1/TRBV3-2
cdr3_nt: TGTGCCAGCAGCCGAATCCCGGGACAGACCTCCTATAATTCACCCCTCCACTTT
cdr3_aa: CASSRIPGQTSYNSPLHF

j_call: TRBJ1-2
d_call: TRBD1
clone_size: NA
v_call: TRBV19
cdr3_nt: TGTGCCAGTAGGAGACAGGGTCCTAACTATGGCTACACCTTC
cdr3_aa: CASRRQGPNYGYTF

j_call: TRBJ2-1
d_call: TRBD2
clone_size: NA
v_call: TRBV28
cdr3_nt: TGTGCCAGCAGTTTACCGACTAGCGAATGGAATGAGCAGTTCTTC
cdr3_aa: CASSLPTSEWNEQFF

j_call: TRBJ1-2
d_call: NA
clone_size: NA
v_call: TRBV6-5
cdr3_nt: TGTGCCAGCAGTTACCAGGGCCCCTATGGCTACACCTTC
cdr3_aa: CASSYQGPYGYTF

j_call: TRBJ2-7
d_call: TRBD2
clone_size: NA
v_call: TRBV27
cdr3_nt: TGTGCCAGCAGTTTACGGGGGGGCGAGCAGTACTTC
cdr3_aa: CASSLRGGEQYF

j_call: TRBJ1-1
d_call: NA
clone_size: NA
v_call: TRBV6-6
cdr3_nt: TGTGCCAGCAGTTTCGACCAGGGCGCTGAAGCTTTCTTT
cdr3_aa: CASSFDQGAEAFF

j_call: TRBJ2-1
d_call: NA
clone_size: NA
v_call: TRBV13
cdr3_nt: TGTGCCAGCAGCCCGAAAAACAGGGAGAATGAGCAGTTCTTC
cdr3_aa: CASSPKNRENEQFF

j_call: TRBJ1-1
d_call: NA
clone_size: NA
v_call: TRBV29-1
cdr3_nt: TGCAGCGTTGTCGACAGGAACACTGAAGCTTTCTTT
cdr3_aa: CSVVDRNTEAFF

j_call: TRBJ1-1
d_call: NA
clone_size: NA
v_call: TRBV4-2
cdr3_nt: TGTGCCAGCAGCCCCTTGACACGTTTT
cdr3_aa: CASSPLTRF

j_call: TRBJ2-1
d_call: TRBD2
clone_size: NA
v_call: TRBV4-3
cdr3_nt: TGCGCCAGCAGCCAAGATAGCGGGAGCGGCAATGAGCAGTTCTTC
cdr3_aa: CASSQDSGSGNEQFF

j_call: TRBJ1-1
d_call: TRBD1
clone_size: NA
v_call: TRBV27
cdr3_nt: TGTGCCAGCAGTTTGCAACAGGGGCGGGGGGGGACTGAAGCTTTCTTT
cdr3_aa: CASSLQQGRGGTEAFF

j_call: TRBJ1-6
d_call: TRBD1
clone_size: many
v_call: TRBV6-4
cdr3_nt: TGTGCCAGCAGTGACTCGACAGGGGGAGGTTCACCCCTCCACTTT
cdr3_aa: CASSDSTGGGSPLHF

j_call: TRBJ2-3
d_call: TRBD2
clone_size: NA
v_call: TRBV5-6
cdr3_nt: TGTGCCAGCAGCCCGGGACTAGCGGGAGCAGATACGCAGTATTTT
cdr3_aa: CASSPGLAGADTQYF

j_call: TRBJ2-3
d_call: TRBD2
clone_size: NA
v_call: TRBV6-1
cdr3_nt: TGTGCCAGCAGTGTCTTCTCGAGCGGGGGCACAGATACGCAGTATTTT
cdr3_aa: CASSVFSSGGTDTQYF

j_call: TRBJ2-7
d_call: NA
clone_size: NA
v_call: TRBV7-7
cdr3_nt: TGTGCCAGCAGCTTAGCGTGGCTTCGCTCCTACGAGCAGTACTTC
cdr3_aa: CASSLAWLRSYEQYF

j_call: TRBJ2-6
d_call: TRBD1
clone_size: NA
v_call: TRBV7-8
cdr3_nt: TGTGCCAGCAGCCCGACAACGGGACAGGGCGTCTCTGGGGCCAACGTCCTGACTTTC
cdr3_aa: CASSPTTGQGVSGANVLTF

j_call: TRBJ1-1
d_call: NA
clone_size: NA
v_call: TRBV11-2
cdr3_nt: TGTGCCAGCAGCTTGAGGGAAGGTTACACTGAAGCTTTCTTT
cdr3_aa: CASSLREGYTEAFF

j_call: TRBJ1-4
d_call: TRBD1
clone_size: NA
v_call: TRBV29-1
cdr3_nt: TGCAGCGTTGCAAAGGGGGCTATGGAAAAACTGTTTTTT
cdr3_aa: CSVAKGAMEKLFF

j_call: TRBJ2-7
d_call: NA
clone_size: NA
v_call: TRBV5-4
cdr3_nt: TGTGCCAGCAGCTTGCCGGGATATACCTACGAGCAGTACTTC
cdr3_aa: CASSLPGYTYEQYF

j_call: TRBJ2-1
d_call: NA
clone_size: NA
v_call: TRBV5-5
cdr3_nt: TGTGCCAGCAGCGTCCCCGGGGACTTACAGTCCTACAATGAGCAGTTCTTC
cdr3_aa: CASSVPGDLQSYNEQFF

j_call: TRBJ2-1
d_call: TRBD2
clone_size: NA
v_call: TRBV24-1
cdr3_nt: TGTGCCACCAGTGATCCTATAGCGACTAGCGCAAATGAGCAGTTCTTC
cdr3_aa: CATSDPIATSANEQFF

j_call: TRBJ1-2
d_call: NA
clone_size: NA
v_call: TRBV30
cdr3_nt: TGTGCCTGGAGCGAGACAACATTCTCTGGCTACACCTTC
cdr3_aa: CAWSETTFSGYTF

j_call: TRBJ1-3
d_call: NA
clone_size: NA
v_call: TRBV7-2
cdr3_nt: TGTGCCAGCAGCGTAGGTGGCTCCCTCGGGGACACCATATATTTT
cdr3_aa: CASSVGGSLGDTIYF

j_call: TRBJ2-1
d_call: NA
clone_size: NA
v_call: TRBV4-1
cdr3_nt: TGCGCCAGCAGCCAAGATTACCAGGGATCAGTACACAATGAGCAGTTCTTC
cdr3_aa: CASSQDYQGSVHNEQFF

j_call: TRBJ1-2
d_call: TRBD1
clone_size: NA
v_call: TRBV7-6
cdr3_nt: TGTGCCAGCAGCTCCGGACAGGGACTCGACTATGGCTACACCTTC
cdr3_aa: CASSSGQGLDYGYTF

j_call: TRBJ1-1
d_call: TRBD1
clone_size: NA
v_call: TRBV18
cdr3_nt: TGTGCCAGCTCACCCCTGGACAGGGGGGAAACTGAAGCTTTCTTT
cdr3_aa: CASSPLDRGETEAFF

j_call: TRBJ2-7
d_call: NA
clone_size: NA
v_call: TRBV25-1
cdr3_nt: TGTGCCAGCAGTGAATACTTCTACGAGCAGTACTTC
cdr3_aa: CASSEYFYEQYF

j_call: TRBJ2-3
d_call: NA
clone_size: once
v_call: TRBV19
cdr3_nt: TGTGCCAGTAGTGTAATGTACACAGATACGCAGTATTTT
cdr3_aa: CASSVMYTDTQYF

j_call: TRBJ2-7
d_call: TRBD2
clone_size: NA
v_call: TRBV7-2
cdr3_nt: TGTGCCAGCAGCCCAGGAGCAGCGGGAACCTACGAGCAGTACTTC
cdr3_aa: CASSPGAAGTYEQYF

j_call: TRBJ2-1
d_call: NA
clone_size: NA
v_call: TRBV6-6
cdr3_nt: TGTGCCAGCGTGGGGAGCTCCTACAATGAGCAGTTCTTC
cdr3_aa: CASVGSSYNEQFF

j_call: TRBJ1-1
d_call: TRBD1
clone_size: NA
v_call: TRBV5-1
cdr3_nt: TGCGCCAGCAGCTTAACAGGGGGCGGCACTGAAGCTTTCTTT
cdr3_aa: CASSLTGGGTEAFF

j_call: TRBJ1-6
d_call: NA
clone_size: NA
v_call: TRBV6-5
cdr3_nt: TGTGCCAGCAGTTACGAGAGCTCCTATAATTCACCCCTCCACTTT
cdr3_aa: CASSYESSYNSPLHF

j_call: TRBJ1-2
d_call: NA
clone_size: NA
v_call: TRBV10-3
cdr3_nt: TGTGCCATCAGTCCGACAGGCGGAGAAGGCTACACCTTC
cdr3_aa: CAISPTGGEGYTF

j_call: TRBJ1-1
d_call: NA
clone_size: NA
v_call: TRBV19
cdr3_nt: TGTGCCAGTATTGTGACAGGAGGCACTGAAGCTTTCTTT
cdr3_aa: CASIVTGGTEAFF